This entry describes one T cell receptor beta chain. Sequencing libraries for TCR beta were prepared with iRepertoire HTBI primers and Arm-PCR of CDR3 regions. TCRdb called the multiplex PCR reads again in MiXCR, with one record for every CDR3 protein. The sample shows 550,000 to 700,000 distinct CDR3 sequences, more than 15% of them seen only once. This entry is derived from a study of regulatory T cells in long-lasting Graves disease. The time point was: newly diagnosed GD, antithyroid drugs for less than 3 months. Extracted PBMC RNA gave rise to the TCR library. Each patient gave approximately 10 milliliters of EDTA-anticoagulated peripheral blood. After removal of 5 bases from V and 0 bases from J, the junction contained 13 bases not matched to a gene. The CDR3 is 18 amino acids. The germline V gene encodes CDR1 SGDLS and CDR2 YYNGEE. These data were also reused for a study on T cells in Graves' hyperthyroidism and ophthalmopathy.

Sequenced material: peripheral blood mononuclear cells (PBMCs), taken at new diagnosis, from a patient treated with antithyroid drugs. The receptor was derived from a man aged 18 to 29 with Graves disease. The chain links TRBV9 to TRBJ2-1, with 8 bases that match TRBD2. CDR3: CASRRVRIAGSSYNEQFF. CDR3 nucleotides: TGTGCCAGCAGACGAGTAAGGATAGCGGGAAGCTCCTACAATGAGCAGTTCTTC. The variable domain in full, completed from reference TRBV9 and TRBJ2-1, reads DSGVTQTPKHLITATGQRVTLRCSPRSGDLSVYWYQQSLDQGLQFLIQYYNGEERAKGNILERFSAQQFPDLHSELNLSSLELGDSALYFCASRRVRIAGSSYNEQFFGPGTRLTVL.